This T cell receptor beta chain was sequenced during a study of cytomegalovirus exposure and HLA in healthy donors. Study-level results: An analysis done earlier found most TCR beta V segments productive about 87% or about 30% of the time. Across donors, presence/absence analyses took sequencing depth to be roughly uniform.

This PCR relied on a set of 60 Vbeta primers and 13 Jbeta primers. Repertoires were generated with immunoSEQ multiplex PCR, while TCRdb's copy carries only in-frame clones and drops some. The sample yields approximately 210,000 clones, 87% seen once. The CDR3 has 14 residues. The V gene's germline CDR1 is MDHEN and CDR2 SYDVKM. Unmatched junction bases numbered 5, after V lost 3 bases and J lost 4 bases. Among the donors, all were healthy bone marrow donors. The count of this clone is one. The antigen remains undetermined. The sequencing sample was made of PBMCs. The TCR sequence derives from a man younger than 40 in good health and CMV-seronegative. The chain carries TRBV28 and TRBJ1-2; 7 bases line up with TRBD1. The CDR3 DNA follows: TGTGCCAGCAGTTTTGGCAGGGACAGCTATGGCTACACCTTC. Protein product: CASSFGRDSYGYTF.